This is a list of T cell receptor beta chains from one sample in a study of shared clonotypes between healthy human individuals. Sequenced by immunoSEQ multiplex PCR; TCRdb stores in-frame clones only, minus some. The profile shows fewer than 500,000 clones, 75% to 80% of them singletons. The sample was PBMCs. The receptors here all came from a woman in her thirties or forties in good health. Some clones in this sample may be carry-over from other donors' samples. CDR3s include the opening cysteine and the closing phenylalanine or tryptophan. The D gene is left open where the match is weak. Size is omitted from some rows. Given values are once, few, many or a class for expanded clones.

abundance	j_gene	d_gene	len	v_gene	CDR3aa	CDR3nt
-	TRBJ2-7	TRBD2	14	TRBV9	CASSPGTSGYEQYF	TGTGCCAGCAGCCCTGGGACTAGCGGCTACGAGCAGTACTTC
-	TRBJ1-3	-	14	TRBV30	CAWTPMRYGNTIYF	TGTGCCTGGACCCCCATGAGATATGGAAACACCATATATTTT
-	TRBJ2-1	-	15	TRBV2	CASSELGLGYNEQFF	TGTGCCAGCAGTGAACTGGGGTTAGGCTACAATGAGCAGTTCTTC
-	TRBJ2-1	-	15	TRBV5-4	CASSLGQNTYNEQFF	TGTGCCAGCAGCTTAGGACAGAATACATACAATGAGCAGTTCTTC
-	TRBJ2-3	-	12	TRBV14	CASSHITDTQYF	TGTGCCAGCAGCCATATCACAGATACGCAGTATTTT
-	TRBJ2-1	TRBD2	14	TRBV6-5	CASSSSGDYNEQFF	TGTGCCAGCAGTTCTAGCGGGGACTACAATGAGCAGTTCTTC
-	TRBJ1-1	-	12	TRBV19	CASRDMVTEAFF	TGTGCCAGTAGGGACATGGTCACTGAAGCTTTCTTT
-	TRBJ2-7	-	14	TRBV7-9	CASSLDQGVHEQYF	TGTGCCAGCAGCTTAGACCAGGGCGTCCACGAGCAGTACTTC
-	TRBJ1-1	-	13	TRBV2	CASSDRLWAEAFF	TGTGCCAGCAGTGACAGGCTGTGGGCTGAAGCTTTCTTT
-	TRBJ1-5	-	14	TRBV27	CASGWDRFNQPQHF	TGTGCCAGCGGATGGGACCGCTTCAATCAGCCCCAGCATTTT
-	TRBJ1-1	TRBD1	17	TRBV6-1	CASSEEGGQLMNTEAFF	TGTGCCAGCAGTGAAGAAGGGGGACAGCTTATGAACACTGAAGCTTTCTTT
-	TRBJ1-6	-	15	TRBV19	CASNRPGQYNSPLHF	TGTGCCAGTAACCGCCCCGGACAGTATAATTCACCCCTCCACTTT
-	TRBJ2-7	-	12	TRBV28	CASSSDAYEQYF	TGTGCCAGCAGTTCGGACGCCTACGAGCAGTACTTC
-	TRBJ2-3	TRBD2	14	TRBV11-2	CASSFSGSLDTQYF	TGTGCCAGCAGCTTTAGCGGGAGCTTAGATACGCAGTATTTT
-	TRBJ1-2	-	13	TRBV2	CASSPDSNYGYTF	TGTGCCAGCAGTCCGGACTCCAACTATGGCTACACCTTC
-	TRBJ2-3	TRBD2	15	TRBV5-4	CASSVLTSGTDTQYF	TGTGCCAGCAGCGTGTTGACTAGCGGCACAGATACGCAGTATTTT
few	TRBJ2-7	-	13	TRBV21-1	CAPHASGSIEQYF	TGTGCCCCCCATGCTAGCGGGAGCATCGAGCAGTACTTC
-	TRBJ1-2	TRBD1	14	TRBV9	CASSGGQGYYGYTF	TGTGCCAGCAGCGGTGGACAGGGGTACTATGGCTACACCTTC
-	TRBJ1-3	-	14	TRBV4-2	CASSQVTAGNTIYF	TGTGCCAGCAGCCAAGTCACAGCCGGAAACACCATATATTTT
-	TRBJ2-5	TRBD2	16	TRBV7-2	CASSPQVAGGRETQYF	TGTGCCAGCAGCCCCCAGGTTGCGGGAGGGCGGGAGACCCAGTACTTC
-	TRBJ2-1	TRBD2	14	TRBV25-1	CASSGSGRHNEQFF	TGTGCCAGCAGTGGTAGCGGGAGGCACAATGAGCAGTTCTTC
few	TRBJ2-5	-	14	TRBV5-5	CASSGRDYQETQYF	TGTGCCAGCAGCGGACGGGACTACCAAGAGACCCAGTACTTC
once	TRBJ2-1	TRBD1	15	TRBV28	CASSLPGQGNNEQFF	TGTGCCAGCAGTCTCCCGGGACAGGGGAACAATGAGCAGTTCTTC
-	TRBJ2-2	-	12	TRBV2	CASRPNAGELFF	TGTGCCAGCAGGCCCAACGCCGGGGAGCTGTTTTTT
-	TRBJ2-7	-	16	TRBV9	CASSVELGPHPNEQYF	TGTGCCAGCAGCGTAGAGTTAGGACCCCATCCCAACGAGCAGTACTTC
-	TRBJ1-2	-	14	TRBV19	CASSNQRGPYGYTF	TGTGCCAGTAGTAACCAACGGGGTCCCTATGGCTACACCTTC
-	TRBJ2-3	-	16	TRBV15	CATSRRIGTAGDTQYF	TGTGCCACCAGCAGACGAATCGGGACCGCGGGAGATACGCAGTATTTT
-	TRBJ2-5	TRBD1	13	TRBV19	CASSWDRWETQYF	TGTGCCAGTAGTTGGGACAGGTGGGAGACCCAGTACTTC
-	TRBJ1-4	-	15	TRBV11-2	CASSLRPIPGEKLFF	TGTGCCAGCAGCCTACGACCGATTCCCGGGGAAAAACTGTTTTTT
-	TRBJ2-3	TRBD2	16	TRBV7-2	CASSPGRGRSTDTQYF	TGTGCCAGCAGCCCCGGGAGGGGCAGGAGCACAGATACGCAGTATTTT
-	TRBJ2-7	TRBD1	14	TRBV6-1	CASSSRDRGYEQYF	TGTGCCAGCAGTTCCCGGGACAGAGGCTACGAGCAGTACTTC
-	TRBJ2-1	TRBD2	15	TRBV19	CASRTSGRSYNEQFF	TGTGCCAGTAGGACTAGCGGGAGATCCTACAATGAGCAGTTCTTC
-	TRBJ2-2	-	12	TRBV10-2	CASSSVTGELFF	TGCGCCAGCAGTTCGGTTACCGGGGAGCTGTTTTTT
-	TRBJ1-2	-	13	TRBV18	CASSPSGYYGYTF	TGTGCCAGCTCACCGTCGGGGTACTATGGCTACACCTTC
-	TRBJ2-1	-	12	TRBV11-3	CASSLGKNEQFF	TGTGCCAGCAGCTTGGGTAAGAATGAGCAGTTCTTC
-	TRBJ1-4	-	15	TRBV5-1	CASSLATHRNEKLFF	TGCGCCAGCAGCTTGGCCACCCACAGAAATGAAAAACTGTTTTTT
-	TRBJ2-3	-	15	TRBV29-1	CSVDIRDQGTDTQYF	TGCAGCGTTGATATAAGGGATCAAGGGACAGATACGCAGTATTTT
few	TRBJ1-2	-	15	TRBV10-3	CAISESRESNYGYTF	TGTGCCATCAGTGAGTCAAGGGAGTCGAACTATGGCTACACCTTC
-	TRBJ1-5	TRBD1	14	TRBV28	CASSSGGGNQPQHF	TGTGCCAGCAGTTCAGGGGGCGGCAATCAGCCCCAGCATTTT
once	TRBJ2-7	-	16	TRBV4-3	CASSQDLSQNSYEQYF	TGCGCCAGCAGCCAAGATCTTAGCCAAAACTCCTACGAGCAGTACTTC
-	TRBJ2-3	TRBD1	15	TRBV25-1	CASSNDRGAADTQYF	TGTGCCAGCAGTAACGACAGGGGGGCCGCAGATACGCAGTATTTT
once	TRBJ1-3	-	14	TRBV11-2	CASSATGTGNTIYF	TGTGCCAGCAGCGCTACAGGGACTGGAAACACCATATATTTT
-	TRBJ2-1	TRBD2	17	TRBV25-1	CASSVPGTSGRNNEQFF	TGTGCCAGCAGTGTTCCCGGGACTAGCGGGAGGAACAATGAGCAGTTCTTC
-	TRBJ1-2	-	14	TRBV5-1	CASSRDGTNYGYTF	TGCGCCAGCAGCAGGGACGGTACTAACTATGGCTACACCTTC
once	TRBJ2-7	-	13	TRBV7-9	CASSRLVPYEQYF	TGTGCCAGCAGCCGACTGGTCCCCTACGAGCAGTACTTC
-	TRBJ2-7	-	15	TRBV7-9	CASSLGGNGAYEQYF	TGTGCCAGCAGCTTAGGGGGGAACGGGGCCTACGAGCAGTACTTC